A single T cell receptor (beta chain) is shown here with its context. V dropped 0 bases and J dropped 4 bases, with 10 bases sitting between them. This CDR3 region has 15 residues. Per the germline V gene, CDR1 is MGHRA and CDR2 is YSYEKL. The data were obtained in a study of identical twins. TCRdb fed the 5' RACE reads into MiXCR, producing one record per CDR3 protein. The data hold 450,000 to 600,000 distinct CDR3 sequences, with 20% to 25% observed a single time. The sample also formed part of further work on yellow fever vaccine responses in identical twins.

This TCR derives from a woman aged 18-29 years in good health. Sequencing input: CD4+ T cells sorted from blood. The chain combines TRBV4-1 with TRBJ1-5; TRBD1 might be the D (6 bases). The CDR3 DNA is TGCGCCAGCAGCCAAGACCCAGGGGTGAATCAGCCCCAGCATTTT. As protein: CASSQDPGVNQPQHF.